This T cell receptor beta chain was sequenced for a study of T-cell reconstitution after alpha-beta-depleted transplantation in children. The V end lost 0 bases, the J end lost 8 bases, and 7 bases lay between the germline ends. The CDR3 spans 13 residues. The germline CDR1 and CDR2 sequences are LGHNA and YNFKEQ. Unique molecular identifiers were incorporated when the TCRbeta library was constructed. TCRdb used MiXCR to reprocess the PCR reads, holding one entry per CDR3 protein. The table includes about 610,000 distinct CDR3 sequences, 10% to 13% detected once. This clonotype came up many times. Source: PBMCs from the stem cell graft donor, taken from the stem cell graft. The receptor was derived from a human donor who donated a stem cell graft to a child with acute myeloid leukemia. This chain joins TRBV4-2 and TRBJ2-2; D gene ambiguous. The chain's CDR3 is CASSQDRRGELFF. The CDR3 DNA is TGTGCCAGCAGCCAAGATCGCAGGGGGGAGCTGTTTTTT.